The 8 T cell receptor beta chains below come from one sample, sequenced in a study of beta chain features in type 1 diabetes. cDNA synthesis used the whole RNA isolate, giving expressed TCRB sequences. Here immunoSEQ multiplex PCR was the method, and the copy in TCRdb shows in-frame clones only, minus some. The sample includes fewer than 500,000 clones, approximately 15% seen only once; the top ten take under 0.04%. The sample consisted of naive CD4+ T cells from blood. All receptors come from a young man in good health.

The chain employs TRBV19 and TRBJ2-7; TRBD2 agrees at 9 bases. Germline V gene lookup returns CDR1 LNHDA and CDR2 SQIVND (reference sequence). The CDR3 spans 16 residues. V shed 6 bases and J 0 bases; nucleotides not matched to a gene: 9. The CDR3 DNA is TGTGCCAGTAGGGGACTAGCAGAGGGAAGCTCCTACGAGCAGTACTTC. Residues: CASRGLAEGSSYEQYF.

This clone was seen only a few times. The chain recombines TRBV5-4 with TRBJ2-5, with TRBD2 matching 12 bases. V lost 4 bases, J lost 3 bases, and 1 base stayed unmatched. The CDR3 has 14 amino acids. Germline-derived CDR1 and CDR2 are SGHNT and YYREEE (reference sequence). CDR3 sequence reads: CASSPSGGEETQYF. For the CDR3, the DNA is TGTGCCAGCAGCCCTAGCGGGGGGGAAGAGACCCAGTACTTC.

The rearrangement uses TRBV5-4 and TRBJ2-5, with 9 bases fitting TRBD2. The CDR3 covers 16 residues. V lost 4 bases, J lost 3 bases, and 10 bases stayed unmatched. Germline V lookup: CDR1 SGHNT, CDR2 YYREEE (reference sequence). CDR3 sequence reads: CASSLGSSGEEETQYF. CDR3 DNA sequence: TGTGCCAGCAGCCTTGGGTCTAGCGGGGAGGAAGAGACCCAGTACTTC.

This clone was counted a few times. The rearrangement joins TRBV7-2 to TRBJ2-7; D unclear. This CDR3 has 13 amino acids. CDR1 and CDR2 from the germline V gene are SGHTA and FQGNSA. V was pared by 0 bases and J by 3 bases, with 6 bases between. CDR3 nucleotide sequence: TGTGCCAGCAGCTTAGCGCGCTTCTACGAGCAGTACGTC. Protein: CASSLARFYEQYV.

V usage is TRBV11-2 and J usage is TRBJ1-2; TRBD1 might be the D (6 bases). The CDR3 totals 14 residues. Germline V gene sequence: CDR1 SGHAT, CDR2 FQNNGV. Trimming stripped 5 bases from V and 7 bases from J, with 17 bases between. The CDR3 reads CASSATQGSAGYTF. CDR3 DNA sequence: TGTGCCAGCAGCGCAACTCAGGGGAGTGCTGGCTACACCTTC.

This clone was picked up a small number of times. The CDR3: CASSPPGTTAADTQYF. The CDR3 region has the DNA TGTGCCAGCTCACCACCCGGGACTACGGCGGCAGATACGCAGTATTTT. This sequence joins TRBV18 and TRBJ2-3, with TRBD2 matching 7 bases. CDR1 KGHSH and CDR2 LQKENI come from the germline V gene. Germline trimming cut 0 bases from V and 4 bases from J; bases unmatched to any gene: 7. The CDR3 totals 16 residues.

The chain joins TRBV2 to TRBJ2-3; 10 nucleotides agree with TRBD1. Germline CDR1 and CDR2: SNHLY and FYNNEI. The CDR3 loop spans 15 amino acids. The trim removed 4 bases at V and 6 bases at J, leaving 7 bases unmatched. CDR3 in DNA: TGTGCCAGCAGTGGCGGGACAGGGGCAGGGGATACGCAGTATTTT. As protein: CASSGGTGAGDTQYF.

This clone showed up just a few times. The chain carries TRBV7-2 and TRBJ1-2; no firm D call. V shed 1 base and J shed 2 bases, with 8 bases lying between them. The CDR3 extends over 14 amino acids. Looked up from germline, CDR1 is SGHTA and CDR2 is FQGNSA. The CDR3 sequence is CASSLESGNYGYTF. The CDR3 nucleotides are TGTGCCAGCAGCTTAGAATCGGGGAACTATGGCTACACCTTC. Complete variable domain (other parts from reference TRBV7-2 and TRBJ1-2): GAGVSQSPSNKVTEKGKDVELRCDPISGHTALYWYRQSLGQGLEFLIYFQGNSAPDKSGLPSDRFSAERTGGSVSTLTIQRTQQEDSAVYLCASSLESGNYGYTFGSGTRLTVV.